This T cell receptor (beta chain) originates from a study of T cells after yellow fever vaccination. TCRdb passed the 5' RACE reads through MiXCR, listing each CDR3 protein once. The sample has roughly 250,000 distinct CDR3 sequences, 10% to 15% seen once. There are 16 residues in the CDR3. The germline V gene has CDR1 MNHEY and CDR2 SVGAGI. Trimming removed 2 bases at V and 3 bases at J, with 17 bases between. Study-level results: Subsequent booster samples again held most clones from primary vaccination (96% CD4, 85% to 90% CD8).

This clonotype has a handful of counts. Its antigen is not identified. This clonotype was sampled from a man aged 25-45 years who received the YFV17D yellow fever vaccine. The genes are TRBV6-5 and TRBJ2-7, with D possibly matching TRBD2 (5 bases). The sample in question was CD4+ T cells sorted from PBMCs, obtained 45 days after the yellow fever booster vaccination. CDR3 in DNA: TGTGCCAGCAGTTACAGTTGGGGTTCGGGAAACTACGAGCAGTACTTC. Its protein product is CASSYSWGSGNYEQYF.